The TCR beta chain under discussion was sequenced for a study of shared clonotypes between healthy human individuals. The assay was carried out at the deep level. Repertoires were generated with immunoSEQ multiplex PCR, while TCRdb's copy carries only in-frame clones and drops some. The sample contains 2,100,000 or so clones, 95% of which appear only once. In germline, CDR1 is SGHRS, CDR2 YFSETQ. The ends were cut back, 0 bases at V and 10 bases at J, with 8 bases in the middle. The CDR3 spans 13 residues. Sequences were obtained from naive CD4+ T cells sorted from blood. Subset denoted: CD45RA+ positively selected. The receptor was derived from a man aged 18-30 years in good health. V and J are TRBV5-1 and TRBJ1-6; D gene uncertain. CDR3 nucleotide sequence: TGCGCCAGCAGCTTGGCAGTGGAATCACCCCTCCACTTT. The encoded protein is CASSLAVESPLHF.